Listed here are 20 T cell receptor beta chains from one sample, sequenced in a study of blood T cells in healthy people across ages. The second PCR ran roughly 6 to 11 cycles with a sample-barcoded 5' primer and J-beta primers. TCRdb recomputed calls from the 5' RACE reads with MiXCR, one row per CDR3 protein. Among around 650,000 distinct CDR3 sequences listed, around 41% were seen once. What was sequenced was blood. These receptors were collected from a man aged 80 or over in good health.

This clonotype was detected only a few times. At one end, the junction sequence differs from germline, possibly due to a read error. The chain uses TRBV6-5 and TRBJ1-2; D is unclear. Germline lookup yields CDR1 MNHEY and CDR2 SVGAGI. There are 14 residues in the CDR3. The DNA for the CDR3 is TGTGCCACCTCTCCGGGCCCACAAAACTATGGCCACACCTTC. It translates to CATSPGPQNYGHTF.

Details on this clonotype: An end of the junction does not agree with germline; a read error may underlie this. For the CDR3, the DNA is TGTGCCAGCAGTGCTGACAGGGGACCAAACAATGGGCAGTTCTTC. Protein sequence: CASSADRGPNNGQFF. This chain links TRBV6-5 with TRBJ2-1, with 8 positions matching TRBD1. The CDR3 totals 15 residues. Germline CDR1 is MNHEY and CDR2 is SVGAGI.

There are a few counts of this clonotype. V usage is TRBV14 and J usage is TRBJ2-1, with TRBD1 matching over 7 bases. The CDR3 loop spans 16 amino acids. Germline-derived CDR1 and CDR2 are SGHDN and FVKESK. V lost 2 bases and J lost 0; bases outside the gene matches: 4. CDR3 sequence: CASSQPGQSSYNEQFF. CDR3 in DNA: TGTGCCAGCAGCCAACCGGGACAGAGCTCCTACAATGAGCAGTTCTTC.

This clonotype came up a few times. The chain carries TRBV3-1 and TRBJ2-5, with 9 bases lining up with TRBD1. Germline values: CDR1 LGHDT, CDR2 YNNKEL (reference sequence). The ends lost 5 bases at V and 2 bases at J; junction bases unmatched: 6. There are 15 residues in the CDR3. The CDR3 loop is CASSVTGTGQETQYF. For the CDR3, the DNA is TGTGCCAGCAGCGTTACGGGGACAGGGCAAGAGACCCAGTACTTC.

In this sample, this clonotype turned up a few times. The V and J genes are TRBV6-5 and TRBJ2-5; D not resolved. The CDR3 runs to 13 residues. The germline CDR1 and CDR2 sequences are MNHEY and SVGAGI. The V and J ends lost 2 bases and 5 bases respectively, with 9 bases between them. In nucleotides, the CDR3 is TGTGCCAGCAGTTACGACGAGGTGGAGACCCAGTACTTC. Translating it yields CASSYDEVETQYF.

This clonotype appeared a few times. The genes are TRBV7-3 and TRBJ2-1; 7 positions agree with TRBD2. Germline V gives CDR1 SGHTA, CDR2 FQGTGA. J was trimmed by 2 bases and V by 4 bases; bases with no gene match: 5. This CDR3 spans 15 amino acids. The CDR3 region is CASSSGLRPYNEQFF. CDR3 DNA sequence: TGTGCCAGCAGCTCGGGACTACGTCCCTACAATGAGCAGTTCTTC.

This clonotype was detected only a few times. The chain has TRBV28 and TRBJ2-7; possible D gene TRBD1, 5 bases. CDR1 is MDHEN and CDR2 is SYDVKM in the germline V gene. The CDR3 is 15 residues long. Between the trimmed V and J ends, which lost 5 bases and 2 bases, there was a span of 16 bases. The CDR3 is CASSRQSGLAYEQYF. DNA of the CDR3: TGTGCCAGCAGTAGACAGTCAGGGCTGGCCTACGAGCAGTACTTC.

In this sample, this clonotype turned up a few times. V is TRBV3-1 and J is TRBJ1-4, with D maybe TRBD1 (6 bases). CDR3 length equals 15 residues. The germline gives CDR1 LGHDT, CDR2 YNNKEL (reference sequence). With 1 base removed from V and 10 bases from J, the gap between germline ends came to 16 bases. The CDR3 sequence is CASSQAPGAGVKLFF. In DNA, the CDR3 is TGTGCCAGCAGCCAAGCCCCCGGAGCAGGGGTAAAACTGTTTTTT.

In its sample, this clonotype was seen a few times. This chain uses TRBV6-1 with TRBJ1-4; no clear D. V was pared by 4 bases and J by 8 bases, with 8 bases between. CDR1 MNHNS and CDR2 SASEGT come from the germline V gene. CDR3 size: 12 residues. The CDR3 reads CASSAITEKLFF. DNA of the CDR3: TGTGCCAGCAGTGCCATCACAGAAAAACTGTTTTTT.

This clonotype was recorded only once. A much larger clone sits a single nucleotide away, making a read error possible. This chain connects TRBV20-1 to TRBJ2-7, with 12 bases that match TRBD2. Looked up from germline, CDR1 is DFQATT and CDR2 is SNEGSKA (reference sequence). The CDR3 contains 16 residues. Unmatched junction bases numbered 14, after V lost 4 bases and J lost 7 bases. CDR3 bases: TGCAGTGCTAAAAGGACTAGCGGGGCATTTATCAATGAGCAGTACTTC. Protein: CSAKRTSGAFINEQYF.

This chain joins TRBV28 and TRBJ2-5, with TRBD2 matching 13 bases. The trim removed 6 bases at V and 5 bases at J, leaving 6 bases unmatched. Germline CDR1 reads MDHEN; CDR2 reads SYDVKM. The CDR3 loop spans 15 amino acids. The DNA for the CDR3 is TGTGCCAGCAGGGGGACTAGCGGGAATCGGGAGACCCAGTACTTC. Its translation: CASRGTSGNRETQYF. Full variable domain (remainder filled in from reference TRBV28 and TRBJ2-5): DVKVTQSSRYLVKRTGEKVFLECVQDMDHENMFWYRQDPGLGLRLIYFSYDVKMKEKGDIPEGYSVSREKKERFSLILESASTNQTSMYLCASRGTSGNRETQYFGPGTRLLVL.

This clonotype was seen ten or more times. This chain joins TRBV6-2 or TRBV6-3 and TRBJ2-7; 7 nucleotides align to TRBD1. J lost 6 bases, V lost 5 bases, and 4 bases had no gene match. The CDR3 sequence is 12 residues long. Per germline, CDR1 MNHEY and CDR2 SVGEGT. This chain's CDR3 is CASSVSGGEQYF. The CDR3 DNA is TGTGCCAGCAGTGTTTCAGGGGGCGAGCAGTACTTC.

Regarding this clonotype: The junction shows a germline mismatch at one end, possibly a read error. This sequence joins TRBV12-3 or TRBV12-4 and TRBJ2-7; D unclear. This CDR3 spans 13 amino acids. The CDR3 protein is CASSNAVNYGQYF. In DNA, the CDR3 is TGTGCCAGCAGTAACGCAGTCAACTACGGGCAGTACTTC.

J is TRBJ2-7 and V is TRBV9, with D possibly being TRBD2 (6 bases). Between the trimmed V and J ends, which lost 0 bases and 2 bases, there was a span of 12 bases. CDR3 length: 15 amino acids. Germline V lookup: CDR1 SGDLS, CDR2 YYNGEE. Here the CDR3 DNA reads TGTGCCAGCAGCGTAGGACCTAGCGAGGCCTACGAGCAGTACTTC. Protein product: CASSVGPSEAYEQYF.

This clonotype has just a few counts. The rearrangement uses TRBV2 and TRBJ2-7; D gene ambiguous. Germline V gene lookup returns CDR1 SNHLY and CDR2 FYNNEI. The CDR3 totals 13 residues. The V end lost 8 bases, the J end lost 2 bases, and 13 bases lay between the germline ends. Here the CDR3 reads CASGVIQTYEQYF. The CDR3 region has the DNA TGTGCCAGCGGGGTTATCCAAACCTACGAGCAGTACTTC.

There are a few counts of this clonotype. The chain uses TRBV20-1 and TRBJ1-5; possible D gene TRBD1, 5 bases. Per the germline V gene, CDR1 is DFQATT and CDR2 is SNEGSKA (reference sequence). The CDR3 runs 15 residues. Trimming pared 7 bases from V and 4 bases from J, leaving 20 bases between. CDR3 bases: TGCAGTGTCCAAAAGGGGCCCAGTAGGAATCAGCCCCAGCATTTT. It encodes CSVQKGPSRNQPQHF.

This clonotype was picked up a small number of times. The chain recombines TRBV11-2 with TRBJ2-3, with TRBD2 matching over 7 bases. In germline, CDR1 is SGHAT, CDR2 FQNNGV. The J segment lost 0 bases and the V segment lost 4 bases, leaving 7 bases of the junction unmatched. The CDR3 spans 16 residues. CDR3 DNA: TGTGCCAGCAGCTCATCAGCGGGGTTTAGCACAGATACGCAGTATTTT. As protein: CASSSSAGFSTDTQYF. Supplemented by reference TRBV11-2 and TRBJ2-3, the full variable domain reads EAGVAQSPRYKIIEKRQSVAFWCNPISGHATLYWYQQILGQGPKLLIQFQNNGVVDDSQLPKDRFSAERLKGVDSTLKIQPAKLEDSAVYLCASSSSAGFSTDTQYFGPGTRLTVL.

The table lists this clonotype with a count of one. This rearrangement joins TRBV29-1 to TRBJ1-2; D may be TRBD1 (5 bases). Germline lookup yields CDR1 SQVTM and CDR2 ANQGSEA. Trimming left V 7 bases short and J 2 bases short, with 11 bases between. The CDR3 is made up of 12 amino acids. CDR3 residues: CSGQRGNYGYTF. The CDR3 region has the DNA TGCAGCGGTCAGAGGGGCAACTATGGCTACACCTTC.

The chain uses TRBV5-1 and TRBJ2-1, with a possible D match to TRBD2 (6 bases). The CDR3 sequence is 17 residues long. Per the germline V gene, CDR1 is SGHRS and CDR2 is YFSETQ. Trimming removed 0 bases from V and 13 bases from J, with 26 bases in between. CDR3 sequence: CASSLAGHGGTQETQFF. The CDR3 bases are TGCGCCAGCAGCTTGGCGGGTCACGGGGGAACACAAGAGACCCAGTTCTTC.

This sequence joins TRBV27 and TRBJ2-7, with TRBD2 matching over 8 bases. From germline, CDR1 is MNHEY and CDR2 SMNVEV (reference sequence). The CDR3 spans 15 residues. V shed 5 bases and J 3 bases; nucleotides not matched to a gene: 9. CDR3 region: CASSILREGHYEQYF. The CDR3 nucleotides are TGTGCCAGCAGTATCCTCCGGGAGGGCCACTACGAGCAGTACTTC.